The rows below give T cell receptor beta chains drawn from one sample of a study of brain T cells in children with intractable seizures. TCRdb's table, derived via immunoSEQ multiplex PCR, lists solely in-frame clones and lacks some. The sample lists about 340,000 clones; roughly 93% were seen once. The sequences come from peripheral blood, collected 4 to 5 months after surgery. These receptors originate from a boy under two years old with tuberous sclerosis and intractable seizures. The CDR3 runs from the conserved cysteine through the conserved F or W. A D gene is named only where the DNA matches it firmly. Rows may omit the clone size; those that give it use once, few, many or a size class.

j_call | cdr3_length | v_call | d_call | clone_size | cdr3_nt | cdr3_aa
TRBJ1-2 | 13 | TRBV12-3/TRBV12-4 | TRBD1 | NA | TGTGCCAGCAGTTCACAGGGGGCGGATGGCTACACCTTC | CASSSQGADGYTF
TRBJ2-7 | 14 | TRBV18 | TRBD2 | NA | TGTGCCAGCTCACCTAGCGGGTCGCCCTACGAGCAGTACTTC | CASSPSGSPYEQYF
TRBJ1-2 | 15 | TRBV10-3 | NA | NA | TGTGCCATCAGTTTACAGGACGGGTTACAGTATGGCTACACCTTC | CAISLQDGLQYGYTF
TRBJ1-4 | 16 | TRBV29-1 | TRBD1 | NA | TGCAGCGTCCAGGGGGGAACGGGGCACGAGAGTGAAAAACTGTTTTTT | CSVQGGTGHESEKLFF
TRBJ2-7 | 16 | TRBV11-2 | TRBD2 | NA | TGTGCCAGCAGCTTAAGGGCCCAGCGGGAGGTCAACGAGCAGTACTTC | CASSLRAQREVNEQYF
TRBJ2-3 | 17 | TRBV11-2 | NA | NA | TGTGCCAGCAGCCCACCCCGTTTCGGGGTATACACAGATACGCAGTATTTT | CASSPPRFGVYTDTQYF
TRBJ1-1 | 15 | TRBV5-1 | NA | NA | TGCGCCAGCAGCTTGGGGCGGATAGAGAACACTGAAGCTTTCTTT | CASSLGRIENTEAFF
TRBJ2-7 | 15 | TRBV28 | TRBD1 | once | TGTGCCAGCAGTCGGACCGGGACAGGGGGCTACGAGCAGTACTTC | CASSRTGTGGYEQYF
TRBJ1-4 | 14 | TRBV30 | NA | NA | TGTGCCTGGCAGGAGGGGGGAACTAATGAAAAACTGTTTTTT | CAWQEGGTNEKLFF
TRBJ2-7 | 16 | TRBV7-9 | TRBD2 | NA | TGTGCCAGCAGCTTAGTTTCACCTAGCGGGAGTCTCCAGCAGTACTTC | CASSLVSPSGSLQQYF
TRBJ2-7 | 16 | TRBV14 | TRBD2 | NA | TGTGCCAGCAGCCAAAGGGGAGGACTAGCAGACTACGAGCAGTACTTC | CASSQRGGLADYEQYF
TRBJ2-1 | 14 | TRBV7-2 | NA | NA | TGTGCCAGCAGCCCCACCCGGGACCGCTATGAGCAGTTCTTC | CASSPTRDRYEQFF
TRBJ2-7 | 13 | TRBV6-5 | NA | NA | TGTGCCAGCAGAACGGGATCTGTCTACGAGCAGTACTTC | CASRTGSVYEQYF
TRBJ1-2 | 14 | TRBV7-6 | NA | NA | TGTGCCAGCAGCCCCGACCAGGGGAGCGGAGGCTACACCTTC | CASSPDQGSGGYTF
TRBJ1-3 | 15 | TRBV19 | NA | NA | TGTGCCAGTACCAAAGAGGGGGGTTTCGGAAACACCATATATTTT | CASTKEGGFGNTIYF
TRBJ1-5 | 14 | TRBV5-6 | NA | NA | TGTGCCAGCAGCTTGGAGGGCAGAGCCCAGCCCCAGCATTTT | CASSLEGRAQPQHF
TRBJ1-2 | 13 | TRBV2 | NA | NA | TGTGCCAGCAGTCAAACAGGACCTCGTGGCTACACCTTC | CASSQTGPRGYTF
TRBJ2-2 | 15 | TRBV24-1 | NA | NA | TGTGCCACCAGTGATCCCGGGACACCCACCGGGGAGCTGTTTTTT | CATSDPGTPTGELFF
TRBJ1-1 | 16 | TRBV12-5 | TRBD1 | once | TGTGCTAGTGGTTTGGTACTTGGGACAGGGGGCACTGAAGCTTTCTTT | CASGLVLGTGGTEAFF
TRBJ2-7 | 13 | TRBV5-4 | NA | few | TGTGCCAGCAGCTTGGGAGCCGCCTACGAGCAGTACTTC | CASSLGAAYEQYF
TRBJ1-2 | 16 | TRBV7-8 | TRBD1 | NA | TGTGCCAGCAGCCCAGGGACAGGGCTTCCTAACTATGGCTACACCTTC | CASSPGTGLPNYGYTF
TRBJ2-7 | 13 | TRBV5-4 | TRBD1 | NA | TGTGCCAGCAGCTTACAGGGGAACTACGAGCAGTACTTC | CASSLQGNYEQYF
TRBJ1-2 | 13 | TRBV2 | NA | NA | TGTGCCAGTAGTTGGGGACCCAGCTATGGCTACACCTTC | CASSWGPSYGYTF
TRBJ2-7 | 15 | TRBV19 | NA | NA | TGTGCCAGTAGCTTATCAGGGACGTCTACCTACGAGCAGTACTTC | CASSLSGTSTYEQYF
TRBJ1-2 | 13 | TRBV24-1 | TRBD1 | NA | TGTGCCACCAGTGATCGACAGGGTTCCGGCTACACCTTC | CATSDRQGSGYTF
TRBJ2-3 | 17 | TRBV6-6 | TRBD2 | NA | TGTGCCAGCAGTCGTTCCCGACTAGCAGAATATACAGATACGCAGTATTTT | CASSRSRLAEYTDTQYF
TRBJ2-3 | 14 | TRBV2 | NA | NA | TGTGCCAGCGAGGATTGGGACGGCACAGATACGCAGTATTTT | CASEDWDGTDTQYF
TRBJ1-3 | 12 | TRBV5-6 | NA | NA | TGTGCCAGCAGCTTGGCCGGAAACACCATATATTTT | CASSLAGNTIYF
TRBJ2-7 | 11 | TRBV18 | NA | NA | TGTGCCAGCTCGCCCTCACACGAGCAGTACTTC | CASSPSHEQYF